This T cell receptor beta chain appears in the sequencing data of a study of cytomegalovirus exposure and HLA in healthy donors. Study-wide results and caveats: There were reportedly fewer N-insertions in an Asian-associated ancestry cluster than the roughly 700-donor mean, in a later analysis. Another analysis was done later, and it associated around 17,000 TCR beta sequences with HLA alleles at 0.05 false discovery rate. Immune exposure information comprised only CMV serostatus. TCR beta chains associated with HLA were, in a later analysis, more clonally expanded than equally common others.

The CDR3 contains 14 residues. V was clipped by 5 bases and J by 5 bases, with 15 bases between them. Germline V gives CDR1 MNHEY, CDR2 SVGAGI. Primers: 60 Vbeta forward and 13 Jbeta reverse. The table came from immunoSEQ multiplex PCR; TCRdb's copy has only in-frame clones and leaves some out. This repertoire shows around 130,000 clones, 6.5% to 9.5% found once; its top ten account for 6% to 7.5%. As for this clone: What it binds is unknown.

The sequenced sample was PBMCs. The J gene is TRBJ1-1, the V gene TRBV6-5; D possibly corresponds to TRBD1 (6 bases). The clonotype comes from a woman aged 40 to 49 in good health and CMV-seropositive. Here the CDR3 DNA reads TGTGCCAGCAGTGAAGGGGGTAGAAGGACTGAAGCTTTCTTT. Encoded protein: CASSEGGRRTEAFF.